The 17 T cell receptor beta chains in this list originate from one sample, sequenced in a study of neurological immune-mediated disorders (dated by TCRdb to between 2018 and 2020). Receptor libraries were prepared by 5' RACE. Sequencing relied on an Illumina HiSeq 2500. The public reads were run again by TCRdb, first through fastp at Q25 and then through MiXCR, and only productive beta chains were kept. Rows are combined by CDR3 protein, so each entry shows the most common genes and DNA. Across this sample there are 60,000 to 85,000 distinct CDR3 sequences, with 5% to 6% seen only once. The ten largest clones represent less than 2.5% of the sample. Specimen: PBMCs. These receptors all come from a woman in her 30s with multiple sclerosis.

At least ten counts were recorded for this clonotype. This chain joins TRBV20-1 and TRBJ1-5; D call uncertain. This CDR3 has 15 residues. The V gene lost 4 bases and the J gene lost 4 bases, with 17 bases spanning the gap. Germline V gene data show CDR1 as DFQATT and CDR2 as SNEGSKA (reference sequence). The CDR3 spells CSANHGRLPNQPQHF. CDR3 sequence (DNA): TGCAGTGCTAACCACGGCAGACTGCCTAATCAGCCCCAGCATTTT.

V is TRBV6-6 and J is TRBJ2-1, with 11 positions matching TRBD2. In germline, CDR1 is MNHNY, CDR2 SVGAGI (reference sequence). The CDR3 has 17 residues. Trimming at V came to 5 bases and at J to 7 bases, leaving 13 bases not matched to a gene. The CDR3 sequence is CASSDLPLAGGGNEQFF. CDR3 coding DNA: TGTGCCAGCAGTGACTTGCCGCTAGCGGGAGGAGGGAATGAGCAGTTCTTC.

There are many counts of this clonotype. The chain employs TRBV6-6 and TRBJ2-5; possibly TRBD2 for D (5 bases). Germline V gene data show CDR1 as MNHNY and CDR2 as SVGAGI (reference sequence). This CDR3 is 15 amino acids long. With 7 bases removed from V and 5 bases from J, the gap between germline ends came to 20 bases. CDR3 sequence: CASINPGSDRETQYF. CDR3 bases: TGTGCCAGCATCAACCCGGGGAGTGACCGGGAGACCCAGTACTTC.

This clonotype was seen at least ten times. The chain couples TRBV20-1 to TRBJ1-1; no reliable D call. V was trimmed by 0 bases and J by 7 bases, leaving 6 bases between them. CDR3 length equals 11 residues. The germline V gene has CDR1 DFQATT and CDR2 SNEGSKA (reference sequence). The CDR3 DNA sequence: TGCAGTGCTAGAGATGATAGTGAAGCTTTCTTT. It encodes CSARDDSEAFF.

This clonotype has ten or more counts. CDR3 nucleotide sequence: TGTGCCAGCAGCCATACAGCGAAAGATACGCAGTATTTT. Translation: CASSHTAKDTQYF. The V and J genes are TRBV6-6 and TRBJ2-3; D is ambiguous. The V and J ends lost 6 bases and 5 bases respectively, with 12 bases between them. Germline CDR1 MNHNY, CDR2 SVGAGI (reference sequence). The CDR3 is made up of 13 amino acids.

The rearrangement links TRBV7-3 to TRBJ2-5; TRBD1 aligns across 9 bases. The CDR3 extends over 14 amino acids. Germline loops: CDR1 SGHTA, CDR2 FQGTGA. The trim removed 5 bases at V and 5 bases at J, leaving 6 bases unmatched. The CDR3 region has the DNA TGTGCCAGCAGCCAAACAGGGGGCGCGGAGACCCAGTACTTC. Residues: CASSQTGGAETQYF. The full variable domain, in which reference TRBV7-3 and TRBJ2-5 provide the parts outside the CDR3, is GAGVSQTPSNKVTEKGKYVELRCDPISGHTALYWYRQSLGQGPEFLIYFQGTGAADDSGLPNDRFFAVRPEGSVSTLKIQRTERGDSAVYLCASSQTGGAETQYFGPGTRLLVL.

This clonotype was observed a few times. The J gene is TRBJ2-1, the V gene TRBV5-5; D ambiguous. This CDR3 spans 13 amino acids. From germline, CDR1 is SGHKS and CDR2 YYEKEE (reference sequence). Trimming took off 0 bases at V and 6 bases at J, with 7 bases between the two ends. CDR3 amino acids: CASSLGITNEQFF. The CDR3 coding sequence is TGTGCCAGCAGCTTGGGGATTACCAATGAGCAGTTCTTC. Combining the CDR3 with reference TRBV5-5 and TRBJ2-1 gives the whole variable domain DAGVTQSPTHLIKTRGQQVTLRCSPISGHKSVSWYQQVLGQGPQFIFQYYEKEERGRGNFPDRFSARQFPNYSSELNVNALLLGDSALYLCASSLGITNEQFFGPGTRLTVL.

This clonotype was observed many times. The V and J genes are TRBV6-2 or TRBV6-3 and TRBJ2-7, with 8 bases fitting TRBD2. The J segment lost 2 bases and the V segment lost 5 bases, leaving 5 bases of the junction unmatched. CDR1 is MNHEY and CDR2 is SVGEGT in the germline V gene. The CDR3 sequence is 14 residues long. CDR3 protein: CASSTSGGAYEQYF. The CDR3 bases are TGTGCCAGCAGTACTAGCGGAGGGGCCTACGAGCAGTACTTC.

The chain has TRBV20-1 and TRBJ2-2, with unresolved D. This CDR3 comprises 13 residues. Germline values: CDR1 DFQATT, CDR2 SNEGSKA (reference sequence). Trimming cost V 0 bases and J 4 bases, with 6 bases left between them. CDR3 protein: CSAREPVTGELFF. As DNA, the CDR3 is TGCAGTGCTAGAGAACCAGTCACCGGGGAGCTGTTTTTT.

This clonotype was seen repeatedly, ten times or more. The genes are TRBV9 and TRBJ2-7; no clear D. This CDR3 region has 15 residues. V dropped 0 bases and J dropped 2 bases, with 12 bases sitting between them. CDR1 is SGDLS, CDR2 YYNGEE, per germline. This chain's CDR3 is CASSVDPTQAYEQYF. CDR3 DNA sequence: TGTGCCAGCAGCGTAGATCCGACCCAAGCCTACGAGCAGTACTTC.

The chain carries TRBV20-1 and TRBJ2-7; 7 bases line up with TRBD2. V lost 3 bases, J lost 2 bases, and 7 bases stayed unmatched. In germline, CDR1 is DFQATT, CDR2 SNEGSKA (reference sequence). The CDR3 loop spans 14 amino acids. CDR3: CSASTPSGTYEQYF. The CDR3 DNA reads TGCAGTGCTAGTACGCCTAGCGGCACCTACGAGCAGTACTTC.

Only a few counts were recorded for this clonotype. V gene TRBV19 combines with J gene TRBJ1-5; a possible D gene is TRBD1 (5 bases). CDR1 is LNHDA and CDR2 is SQIVND in the germline V gene (reference sequence). The length of the CDR3 is 16 residues. With 9 bases removed from V and 2 bases from J, the gap between germline ends came to 20 bases. The CDR3 is CASTHLGGGGNQPQHF. The DNA of the CDR3 is TGTGCCAGCACCCACCTGGGGGGAGGGGGCAATCAGCCCCAGCATTTT.

This clonotype was counted at least ten times. The chain is built from TRBV4-1 and TRBJ2-4, with D possibly matching TRBD1 (8 bases). Germline assignment: CDR1 MGHRA and CDR2 YSYEKL. The CDR3 totals 19 residues. Trimming stripped 3 bases from V and 0 bases from J, with 21 bases between. The CDR3 sequence is CASSQTQQGGTIAKNIQYF. CDR3 sequence (DNA): TGCGCCAGCAGCCAGACCCAACAGGGGGGGACAATAGCCAAAAACATTCAGTACTTC.

This clonotype has at least ten counts. The chain has TRBV5-1 and TRBJ2-1, with 9 bases fitting TRBD1. The CDR3 extends over 18 amino acids. Per the germline V gene, CDR1 is SGHRS and CDR2 is YFSETQ. After removal of 2 bases from V and 0 bases from J, the junction contained 9 bases not matched to a gene. CDR3 sequence: CASSFRQGVGSSYNEQFF. CDR3 sequence (DNA): TGCGCCAGCAGCTTCCGACAGGGGGTGGGTAGCTCCTACAATGAGCAGTTCTTC.

This clonotype was recorded many times. The rearrangement joins TRBV20-1 to TRBJ2-7, with 11 bases identical to TRBD2. The CDR3 has 16 amino acids. V lost 3 bases to trimming and J lost 3 bases; unmatched junction nucleotides: 10. The V gene's germline CDR1 is DFQATT and CDR2 SNEGSKA (reference sequence). This chain's CDR3 is CSASPPTSGSIYEQYF. CDR3 DNA: TGCAGTGCTAGCCCTCCAACTAGCGGGAGTATCTACGAGCAGTACTTC.

This clonotype was recorded many times. The chain carries TRBV5-1 and TRBJ2-1; the match to TRBD2 covers 10 bases. The trim removed 0 bases at V and 9 bases at J, leaving 12 bases unmatched. CDR1 SGHRS and CDR2 YFSETQ come from the germline V gene. The CDR3 runs 17 residues. CDR3: CASSLGALAGGHTEQFF. The CDR3 nucleotides are TGCGCCAGCAGCTTGGGCGCTTTAGCGGGAGGCCATACTGAGCAGTTCTTC.

This clonotype was counted many times. The rearrangement links TRBV24-1 to TRBJ2-1; the D gene could be TRBD1 or TRBD2 (5 bases each). The CDR3 is 15 amino acids. Trimming took 5 bases from V and 1 from J, leaving 11 bases between them. In germline, CDR1 is KGHDR, CDR2 SFDVKD. This CDR3 reads CATSAGTLSYNEQFF. The CDR3 nucleotides are TGTGCCACCAGTGCCGGGACCCTATCCTACAATGAGCAGTTCTTC.